Below, one T cell receptor (beta chain) is given with its context. The antigen is undetermined. This sample was taken from a study of chemoradiotherapy in HPV16-positive cancers. Whole-study results and caveats: Candidate HPV-specific clones and E7-related TCR motifs grew in tumor during treatment.

CDR1 and CDR2 from the germline V gene are MDHEN and SYDVKM. Trimming removed 6 bases at V and 0 bases at J, with 11 bases between. This CDR3 spans 14 amino acids. Using immunoSEQ multiplex PCR, the repertoire was profiled, and TCRdb retains in-frame clones only, with some absent. The table has about 5,500 clones, nearly 80% seen once; the top ten hold around 19%. This TCR came from a human donor with HPV-associated anogenital cancer. The chain employs TRBV28 and TRBJ1-2; D remains ambiguous. Collection took place from a patient who underwent chemoradiotherapy. The CDR3 region is CASSLLTTNYGYTF. The CDR3, as DNA: TGTGCCAGCAGCTTACTGACAACTAACTATGGCTACACCTTC.